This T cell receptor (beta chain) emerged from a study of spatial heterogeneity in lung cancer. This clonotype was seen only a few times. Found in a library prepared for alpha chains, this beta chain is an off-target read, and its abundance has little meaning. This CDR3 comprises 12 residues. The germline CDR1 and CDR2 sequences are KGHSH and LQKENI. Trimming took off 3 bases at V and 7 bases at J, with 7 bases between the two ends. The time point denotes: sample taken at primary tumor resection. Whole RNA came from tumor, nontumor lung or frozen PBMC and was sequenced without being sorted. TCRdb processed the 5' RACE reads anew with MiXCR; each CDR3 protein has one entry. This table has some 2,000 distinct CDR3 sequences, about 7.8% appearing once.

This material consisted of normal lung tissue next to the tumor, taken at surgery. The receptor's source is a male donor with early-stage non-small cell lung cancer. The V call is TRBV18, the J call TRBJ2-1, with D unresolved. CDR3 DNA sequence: TGTGCCAGCTCACCGATTTGGAATGAGCAGTTCTTC. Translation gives CASSPIWNEQFF.